This TCR beta chain comes out of a study of blood T cell repertoires in COVID-19. V lost 4 bases, J lost 3 bases, and 12 bases lay in between. CDR1 is LNHDA, CDR2 SQIVND, per germline (reference sequence). The length of the CDR3 is 14 residues. Sequencing was performed with immunoSEQ multiplex PCR; in TCRdb, only in-frame clones are kept and a portion is missing. The table has about 220,000 clones, 82% seen once; the top ten hold roughly 3.5%. This clonotype originated in a woman in her fifties or sixties who had recovered from COVID-19. The sample comprised PBMCs or T cells enriched from blood (not recorded which). The genes are TRBV19 and TRBJ1-1, with D possibly TRBD1 on 5 matching bases. CDR3 sequence (DNA): TGTGCCAGTAGTACCCTTGGGGGGTACACTGAAGCTTTCTTT. Translating it yields CASSTLGGYTEAFF.